This T cell receptor beta chain was sequenced for a study of monozygotic twins with inflammatory bowel disease. TCRdb re-called the 5' RACE reads, yielding one record per CDR3 amino acid sequence without DNA. The sample spans about 330,000 distinct CDR3 sequences; the ten largest clones claim approximately 2%. The source of this sequence is a human donor with ulcerative colitis or Crohn's disease, or a healthy co-twin of an affected twin (not recorded which). The sequenced sample was blood.

The chain's CDR3 is CASSPTALFYDTQYF. The chain uses TRBV6-1 and TRBJ2-3; TCRdb's D call of TRBD1 is untestable without DNA. The V gene's germline CDR1 is MNHNS and CDR2 SASEGT. This CDR3 is built from 15 residues.